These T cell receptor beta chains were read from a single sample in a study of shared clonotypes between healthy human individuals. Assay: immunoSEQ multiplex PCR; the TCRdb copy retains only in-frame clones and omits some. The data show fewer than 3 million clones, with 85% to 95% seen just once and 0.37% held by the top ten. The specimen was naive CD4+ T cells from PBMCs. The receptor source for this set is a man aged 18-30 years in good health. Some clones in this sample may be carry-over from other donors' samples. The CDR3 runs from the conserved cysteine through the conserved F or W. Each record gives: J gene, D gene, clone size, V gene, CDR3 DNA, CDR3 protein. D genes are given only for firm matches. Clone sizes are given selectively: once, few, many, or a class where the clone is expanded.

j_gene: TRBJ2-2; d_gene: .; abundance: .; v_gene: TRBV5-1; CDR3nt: TGCGCCAGCAGCTTTCCCGAAGGAGCCACCGGGGAGCTGTTTTTT; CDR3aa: CASSFPEGATGELFF
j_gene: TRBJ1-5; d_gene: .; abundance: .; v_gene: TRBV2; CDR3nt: TGTGCCAGCAGTGCCGAACAAAATCAGCCCCAGCATTTT; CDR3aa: CASSAEQNQPQHF
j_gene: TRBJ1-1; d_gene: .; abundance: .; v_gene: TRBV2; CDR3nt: TGTGCCAGCAACTCGGGGTACGGGAACACTGAAGCTTTCTTT; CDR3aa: CASNSGYGNTEAFF
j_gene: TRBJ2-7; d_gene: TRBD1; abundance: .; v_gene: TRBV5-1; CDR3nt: TGCGCCAGCAGCACTGACAGGGGGCAGGACTACGAGCAGTACTTC; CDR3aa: CASSTDRGQDYEQYF
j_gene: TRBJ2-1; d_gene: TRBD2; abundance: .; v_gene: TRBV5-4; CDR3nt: TGTGCCAGCAGCACAGGGACTAGCGGTTACAATGAGCAGTTCTTC; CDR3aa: CASSTGTSGYNEQFF
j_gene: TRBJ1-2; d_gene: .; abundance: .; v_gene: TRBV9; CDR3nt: TGTGCCAGCAGCGTAGGGGACCCAGCCTGGGGCTACACCTTC; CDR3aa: CASSVGDPAWGYTF
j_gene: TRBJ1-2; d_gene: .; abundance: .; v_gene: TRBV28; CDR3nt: TGTGCCAGCAGTTTAGAACTCGGTGGTGGCTACACCTTC; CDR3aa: CASSLELGGGYTF
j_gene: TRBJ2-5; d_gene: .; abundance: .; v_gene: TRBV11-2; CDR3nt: TGTGCCAGCAGCGTGGGAGCGTTCCAAGAGACCCAGTACTTC; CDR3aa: CASSVGAFQETQYF
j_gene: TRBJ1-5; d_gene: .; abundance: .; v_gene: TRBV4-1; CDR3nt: TGCGCCAGCAGCCAAGACCTACAGAATAGCAATCAGCCCCAGCATTTT; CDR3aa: CASSQDLQNSNQPQHF
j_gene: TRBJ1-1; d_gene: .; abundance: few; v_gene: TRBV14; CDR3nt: TGTGCCAGCAGCCCTATTGGACACTTCCCGAACACTGAAGCTTTCTTT; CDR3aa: CASSPIGHFPNTEAFF
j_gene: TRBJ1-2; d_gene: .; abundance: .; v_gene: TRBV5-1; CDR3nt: TGCGCCAGCAGCTGGGGGACCGCCGCGCTGGGCTACACCTTC; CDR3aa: CASSWGTAALGYTF
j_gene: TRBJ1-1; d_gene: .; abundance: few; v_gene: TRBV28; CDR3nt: TGTGCCAGCAGTTTTCCCGCCACATCTGAAGCTTTCTTT; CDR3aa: CASSFPATSEAFF
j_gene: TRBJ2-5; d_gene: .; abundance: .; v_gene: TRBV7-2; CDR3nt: TGTGCCAGCAGCTCGCTGGAGACCCAGTACTTC; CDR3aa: CASSSLETQYF
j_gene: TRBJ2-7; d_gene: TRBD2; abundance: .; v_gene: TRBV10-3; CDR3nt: TGTGCCATCAGTGAGCGGGAGGGGCCCACTTACCGCTACGAGCAGTACTTC; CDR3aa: CAISEREGPTYRYEQYF
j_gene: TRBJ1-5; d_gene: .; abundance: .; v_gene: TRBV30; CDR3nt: TGTGCCTGGAGTGTCGGAGCAGGGGATCAGCCCCAGCATTTT; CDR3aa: CAWSVGAGDQPQHF
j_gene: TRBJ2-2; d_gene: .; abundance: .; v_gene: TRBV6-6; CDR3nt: TGTGCCAGCAGTTACGCCGGGGAGCTGTTTTTT; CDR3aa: CASSYAGELFF
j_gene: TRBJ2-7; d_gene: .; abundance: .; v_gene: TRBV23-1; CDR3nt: TGCGCCAGCAGTCAATCAATGGACGGTACCTACGAGCAGTACTTC; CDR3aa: CASSQSMDGTYEQYF
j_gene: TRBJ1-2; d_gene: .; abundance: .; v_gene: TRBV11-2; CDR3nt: TGTGCCAGCAGCGACATCAACAGGGAAAGAAACTATGGCTACACCTTC; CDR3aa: CASSDINRERNYGYTF
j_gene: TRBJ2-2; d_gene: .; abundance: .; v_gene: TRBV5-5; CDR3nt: TGTGCCAGCAGCGGAAAAATAACTATCACCGGGGAGCTGTTTTTT; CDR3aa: CASSGKITITGELFF
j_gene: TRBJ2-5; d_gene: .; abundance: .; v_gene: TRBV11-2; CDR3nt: TGTGCCAGCAGCCCACGGGATGGGGACCAAGAGACCCAGTACTTC; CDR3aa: CASSPRDGDQETQYF
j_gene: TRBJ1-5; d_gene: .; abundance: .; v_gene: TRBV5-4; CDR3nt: TGTGCCAGCAGCTTTTTGGGTAGCAATCAGCCCCAGCATTTT; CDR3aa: CASSFLGSNQPQHF
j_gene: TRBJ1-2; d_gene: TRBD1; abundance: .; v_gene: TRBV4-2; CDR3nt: TGTGCCAGCAGCCAAGAGGACAGGAGTGGCTACACCTTC; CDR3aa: CASSQEDRSGYTF
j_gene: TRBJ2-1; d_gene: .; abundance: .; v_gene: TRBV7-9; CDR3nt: TGTGCCAGCAGCTTAGAATCAAGCTCCTACAATGAGCAGTTCTTC; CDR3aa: CASSLESSSYNEQFF
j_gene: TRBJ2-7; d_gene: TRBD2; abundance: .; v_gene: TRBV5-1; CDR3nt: TGCGCCAGCAGCTTGGCCTCTAGCGGGAGTTTCTACGAGCAGTACTTC; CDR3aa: CASSLASSGSFYEQYF
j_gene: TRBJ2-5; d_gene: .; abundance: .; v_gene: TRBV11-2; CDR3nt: TGTGCCAGCAGACAGGGAGAGACCCAGTACTTC; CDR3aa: CASRQGETQYF
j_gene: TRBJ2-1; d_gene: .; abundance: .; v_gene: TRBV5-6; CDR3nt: TGTGCCAGCAGCTCGGGAGCGACAGTTCCAGTGGGGGAGCAGTTCTTC; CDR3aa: CASSSGATVPVGEQFF
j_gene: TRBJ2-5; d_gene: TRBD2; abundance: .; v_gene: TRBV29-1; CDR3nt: TGCAGCGCAACTGATAGCGGGAGCGAGGAGACCCAGTACTTC; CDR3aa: CSATDSGSEETQYF
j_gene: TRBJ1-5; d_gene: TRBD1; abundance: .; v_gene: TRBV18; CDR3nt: TGTGCCAGCTCACCAGGACAGGGTTCAGGGCCCCAGCATTTT; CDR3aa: CASSPGQGSGPQHF
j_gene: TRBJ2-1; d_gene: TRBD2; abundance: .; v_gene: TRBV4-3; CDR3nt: TGCGCCAGCAGCCAAAAACTAAGACAAGGACTAGCGGACCAATACAATGAGCAGTTCTTC; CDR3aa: CASSQKLRQGLADQYNEQFF
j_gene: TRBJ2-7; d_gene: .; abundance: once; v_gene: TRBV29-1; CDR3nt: TGCAGCGTTGTACATAACTACGAGCAGTACTTC; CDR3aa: CSVVHNYEQYF
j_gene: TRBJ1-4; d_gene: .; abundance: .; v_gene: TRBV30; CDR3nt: TGTGCCTGGAGTGGGGACACCATTAATGAAAAACTGTTTTTT; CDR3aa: CAWSGDTINEKLFF
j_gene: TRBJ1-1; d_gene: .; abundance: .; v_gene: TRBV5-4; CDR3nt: TGTGCCAGCAGTTTCTCAGTGAAGACTGAAGCTTTCTTT; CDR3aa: CASSFSVKTEAFF
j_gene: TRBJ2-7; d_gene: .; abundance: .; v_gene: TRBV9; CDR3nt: TGTGCCAGCAGCGTAGGCACATTGGGCGAGCAGTACTTC; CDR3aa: CASSVGTLGEQYF
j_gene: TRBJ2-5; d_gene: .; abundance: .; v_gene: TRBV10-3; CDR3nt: TGTGCCATCAGTGAAAGGACAGAGCAAGAGACCCAGTACTTC; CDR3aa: CAISERTEQETQYF
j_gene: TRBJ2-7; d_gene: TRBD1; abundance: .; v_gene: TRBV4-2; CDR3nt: TGTGCCAGCAGCCAGACTGACAGGGGCTACGAGCAGTACTTC; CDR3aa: CASSQTDRGYEQYF
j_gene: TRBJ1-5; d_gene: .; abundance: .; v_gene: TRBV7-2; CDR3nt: TGTGCCAGCAGCTACCTGGGGGCAGGCCTAGGGGGACAGCCCCAGCATTTT; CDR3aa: CASSYLGAGLGGQPQHF
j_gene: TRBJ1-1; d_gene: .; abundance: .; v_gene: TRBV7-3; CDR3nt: TGTGCCAGCAGCTTAAGAATGAACACTGAAGCTTTCTTT; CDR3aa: CASSLRMNTEAFF
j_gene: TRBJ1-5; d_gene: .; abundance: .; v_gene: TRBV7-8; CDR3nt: TGTGCCAGCAGCTTAGTCTCCGGGGGGGTTGTGCAGCCCCAGCATTTT; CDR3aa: CASSLVSGGVVQPQHF
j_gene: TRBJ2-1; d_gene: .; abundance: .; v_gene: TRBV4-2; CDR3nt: TGTGCCAGCAGCCAAGATCTAGGCGATGAGCAGTTCTTC; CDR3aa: CASSQDLGDEQFF
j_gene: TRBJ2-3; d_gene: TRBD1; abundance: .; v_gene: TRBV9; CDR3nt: TGTGCCAGCAGCGTAGCTACAGGGGGCTCTGGGGATACGCAGTATTTT; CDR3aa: CASSVATGGSGDTQYF
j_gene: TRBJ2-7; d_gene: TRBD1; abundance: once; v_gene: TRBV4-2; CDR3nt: TGTGCCAGCAGCCAAGGCCTACTATCACAAAGGTCAGGGACAGGCTACGAGCAGTACTTC; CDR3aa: CASSQGLLSQRSGTGYEQYF
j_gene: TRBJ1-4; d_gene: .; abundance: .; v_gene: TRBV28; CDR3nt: TGTGCCAGCAGGCTAGTCGGGGGTCTTCGAGAAAAACTGTTTTTT; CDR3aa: CASRLVGGLREKLFF
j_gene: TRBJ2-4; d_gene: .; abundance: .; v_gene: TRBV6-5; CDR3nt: TGTGCCAGCAGCTCCCACTCAGGAACAAACATTCAGTACTTC; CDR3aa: CASSSHSGTNIQYF
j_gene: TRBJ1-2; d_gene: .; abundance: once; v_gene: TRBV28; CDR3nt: TGTGCCAGCAGTAAGACAGGACTCTATGGCTACACCTTC; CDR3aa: CASSKTGLYGYTF
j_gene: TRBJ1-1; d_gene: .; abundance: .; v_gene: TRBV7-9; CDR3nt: TGTGCCAGCAGCTTACTTACAGCGCGAGGCACTGAAGCTTTCTTT; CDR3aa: CASSLLTARGTEAFF
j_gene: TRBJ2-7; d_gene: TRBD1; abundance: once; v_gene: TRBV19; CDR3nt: TGTGCCACCCGAGGGGGCAAGGGGGAACTCGAGCAGTACTTC; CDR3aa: CATRGGKGELEQYF
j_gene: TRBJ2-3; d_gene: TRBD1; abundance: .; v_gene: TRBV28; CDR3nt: TGTGCCAGCAGCCTACAGGGGGCGATAGGTACGCAGTATTTT; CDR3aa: CASSLQGAIGTQYF
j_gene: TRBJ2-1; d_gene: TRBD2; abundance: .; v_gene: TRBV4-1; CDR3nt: TGCGCCAGCAGCCAAGGGCTAGCGGGAGGTAATGAGCAGTTCTTC; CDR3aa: CASSQGLAGGNEQFF
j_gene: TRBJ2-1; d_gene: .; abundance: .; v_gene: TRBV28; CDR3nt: TGTGCCAGCAGTTTAATGGACCCCCATAGACAGTTCTTC; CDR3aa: CASSLMDPHRQFF
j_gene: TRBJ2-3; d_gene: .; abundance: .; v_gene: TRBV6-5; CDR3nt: TGTGCCAGCAGTTCCATGGGACGGGGAATCACAGATACGCAGTATTTT; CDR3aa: CASSSMGRGITDTQYF